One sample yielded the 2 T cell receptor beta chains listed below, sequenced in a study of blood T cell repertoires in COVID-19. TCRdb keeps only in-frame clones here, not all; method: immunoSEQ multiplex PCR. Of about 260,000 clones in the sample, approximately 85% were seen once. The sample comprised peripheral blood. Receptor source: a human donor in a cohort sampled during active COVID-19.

The CDR3 loop is CASSRVWRVGPPGCSYNEQFF. The CDR3 nucleotides are TGCGCCAGCAGTCGTGTCTGGAGGGTGGGTCCTCCCGGGTGTTCCTACAATGAGCAGTTCTTC. The chain carries TRBV23-1 and TRBJ2-1, with TRBD2 as a possible D gene (6 bases). TRBV23-1 is given ORF status, its function remaining uncertain. This CDR3 spans 21 amino acids. V lost 4 bases and J 1 base, leaving 29 bases between the germline ends.

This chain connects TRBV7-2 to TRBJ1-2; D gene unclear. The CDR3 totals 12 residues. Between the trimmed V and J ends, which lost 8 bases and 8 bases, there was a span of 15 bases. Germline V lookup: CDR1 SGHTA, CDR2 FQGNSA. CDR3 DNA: TGTGCCAGCGAACTAGTGTACGGGGGCTACACCTTC. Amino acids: CASELVYGGYTF.